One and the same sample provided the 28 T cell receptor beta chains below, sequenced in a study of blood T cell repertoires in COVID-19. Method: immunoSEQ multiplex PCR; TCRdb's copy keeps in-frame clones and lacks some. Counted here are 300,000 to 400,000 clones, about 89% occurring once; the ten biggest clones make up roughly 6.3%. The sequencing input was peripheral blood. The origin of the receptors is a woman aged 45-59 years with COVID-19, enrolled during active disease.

The CDR3 protein is CASSARQGINSGANVLTF. The DNA of the CDR3 is TGTGCCAGCAGCGCCAGACAGGGGATCAACTCTGGGGCCAACGTCCTGACTTTC. The rearrangement uses TRBV7-7 and TRBJ2-6, with 8 bases lining up with TRBD1. Germline values: CDR1 SSHAT, CDR2 FNYEAQ (reference sequence). This CDR3 is 18 amino acids long. Trimming at V came to 5 bases and at J to 0 bases, leaving 9 bases not matched to a gene.

The CDR3 nucleotides are TGTGCCAGCAGCCCCTGGGTGGGAGGTGAGGCAGATACGCAGTATTTT. Its protein is CASSPWVGGEADTQYF. The J gene is TRBJ2-3, the V gene TRBV14; TRBD2 might be the D (6 bases). Germline CDR1 and CDR2: SGHDN and FVKESK. This CDR3 region has 16 residues. The V and J ends lost 4 bases and 4 bases respectively, with 18 bases between them.

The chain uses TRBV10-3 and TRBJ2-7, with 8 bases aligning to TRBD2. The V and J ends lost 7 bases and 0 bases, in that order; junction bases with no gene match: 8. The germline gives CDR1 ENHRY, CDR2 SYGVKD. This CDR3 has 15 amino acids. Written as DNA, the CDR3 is TGTGCCATCAATACGGGAGGGATAAGCTCCTACGAGCAGTACTTC. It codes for CAINTGGISSYEQYF.

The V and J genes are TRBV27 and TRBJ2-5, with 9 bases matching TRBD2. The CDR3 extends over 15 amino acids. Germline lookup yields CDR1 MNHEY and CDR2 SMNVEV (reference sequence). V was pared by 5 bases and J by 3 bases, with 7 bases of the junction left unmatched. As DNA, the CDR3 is TGTGCCAGCAGTCCCATAGCGGGAGCGGAAGAGACCCAGTACTTC. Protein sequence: CASSPIAGAEETQYF.

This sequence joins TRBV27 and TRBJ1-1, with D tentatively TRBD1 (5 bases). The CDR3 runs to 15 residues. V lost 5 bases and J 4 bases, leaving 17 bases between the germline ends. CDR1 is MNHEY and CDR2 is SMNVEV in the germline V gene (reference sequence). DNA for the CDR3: TGTGCCAGCAGTCGAATAGATAGGGGCGGCACTGAAGCTTTCTTT. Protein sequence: CASSRIDRGGTEAFF.

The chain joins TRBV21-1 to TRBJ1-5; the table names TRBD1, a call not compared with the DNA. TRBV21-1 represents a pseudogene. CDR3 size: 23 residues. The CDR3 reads CASSPKLNPLVPGQGRDNQPQHF. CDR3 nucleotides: TGTGCCAGCAGCCCTAAACTAAACCCTCTCGTCCCGGGACAGGGTCGGGATAATCAGCCCCAGCATTTT.

CDR3 DNA: TGTGCCAGCAGCGTATATCGTGCGGGGACTACAGATACGCAGTATTTT. As protein: CASSVYRAGTTDTQYF. The chain carries TRBV9 and TRBJ2-3, with TRBD2 as a possible D gene (6 bases). V gave up 1 base and J gave up 3 bases, with 15 bases separating them. CDR1 and CDR2 (germline): SGDLS, YYNGEE. The CDR3 has 16 residues.

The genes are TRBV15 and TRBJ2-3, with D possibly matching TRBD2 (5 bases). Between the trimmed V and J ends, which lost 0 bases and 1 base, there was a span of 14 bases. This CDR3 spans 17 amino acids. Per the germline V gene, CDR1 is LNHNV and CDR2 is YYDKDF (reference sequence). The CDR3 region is CATSRDLLAVGTDTQYF. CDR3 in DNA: TGTGCCACCAGCAGAGATCTTCTAGCTGTGGGCACAGATACGCAGTATTTT.

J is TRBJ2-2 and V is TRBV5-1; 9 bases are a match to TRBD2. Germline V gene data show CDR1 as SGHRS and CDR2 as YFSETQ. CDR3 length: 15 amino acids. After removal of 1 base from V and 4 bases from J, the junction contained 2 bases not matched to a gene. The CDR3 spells CASSLLAGPTGELFF. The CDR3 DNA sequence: TGCGCCAGCAGCTTGCTAGCGGGACCCACCGGGGAGCTGTTTTTT.

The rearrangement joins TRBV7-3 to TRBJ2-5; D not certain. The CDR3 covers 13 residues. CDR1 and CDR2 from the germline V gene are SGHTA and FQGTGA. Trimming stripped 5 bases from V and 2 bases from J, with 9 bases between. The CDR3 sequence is CASSRLLQETQYF. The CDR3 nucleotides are TGTGCCAGCAGCCGCCTACTGCAAGAGACCCAGTACTTC.

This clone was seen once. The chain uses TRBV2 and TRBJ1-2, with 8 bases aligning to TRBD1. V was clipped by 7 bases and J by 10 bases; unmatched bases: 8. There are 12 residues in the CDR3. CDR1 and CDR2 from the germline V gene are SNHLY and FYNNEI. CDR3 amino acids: CASITQGAYYTF. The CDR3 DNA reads TGTGCCAGCATTACCCAGGGGGCCTACTACACCTTC.

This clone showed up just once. This chain's CDR3 is CASSQSGAGDEKLFF. CDR3 DNA: TGCGCCAGCAGTCAATCTGGGGCAGGAGATGAAAAACTGTTTTTT. The chain couples TRBV23-1 to TRBJ1-4, with D maybe TRBD1 (5 bases). TRBV23-1 is an ORF, and what it does is uncertain. The CDR3 sequence is 15 residues long. Trimming shortened V by 0 bases and J by 6 bases, and 11 bases separated the two germline ends.

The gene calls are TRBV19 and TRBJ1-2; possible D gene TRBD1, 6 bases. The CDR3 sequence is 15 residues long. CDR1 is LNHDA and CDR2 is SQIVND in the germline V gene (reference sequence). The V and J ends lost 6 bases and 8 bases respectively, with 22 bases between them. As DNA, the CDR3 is TGTGCCAGTAGGCCGACCCGGGGGGGCTCTGGGGGCTACACCTTC. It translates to CASRPTRGGSGGYTF.

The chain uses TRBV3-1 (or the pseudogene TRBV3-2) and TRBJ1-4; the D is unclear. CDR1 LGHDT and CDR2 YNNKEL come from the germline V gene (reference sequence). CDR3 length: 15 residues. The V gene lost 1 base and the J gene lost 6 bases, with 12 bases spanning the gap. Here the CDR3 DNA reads TGTGCCAGCAGCCAAGTCCTACTGAGGGATGAAAAACTGTTTTTT. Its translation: CASSQVLLRDEKLFF.

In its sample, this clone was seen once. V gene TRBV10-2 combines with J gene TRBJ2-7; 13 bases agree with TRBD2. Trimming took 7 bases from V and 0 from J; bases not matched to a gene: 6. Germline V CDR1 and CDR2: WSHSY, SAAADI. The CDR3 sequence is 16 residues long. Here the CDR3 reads CASTTSGRASSYEQYF. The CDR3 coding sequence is TGCGCCAGCACAACTAGCGGGAGGGCGAGCTCCTACGAGCAGTACTTC.

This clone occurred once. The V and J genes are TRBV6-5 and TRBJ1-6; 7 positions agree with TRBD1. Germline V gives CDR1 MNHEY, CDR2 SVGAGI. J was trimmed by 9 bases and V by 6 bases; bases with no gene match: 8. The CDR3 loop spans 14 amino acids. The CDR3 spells CASSQGGWGSPLHF. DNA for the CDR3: TGTGCCAGCAGCCAGGGGGGTTGGGGTTCACCCCTCCACTTT.

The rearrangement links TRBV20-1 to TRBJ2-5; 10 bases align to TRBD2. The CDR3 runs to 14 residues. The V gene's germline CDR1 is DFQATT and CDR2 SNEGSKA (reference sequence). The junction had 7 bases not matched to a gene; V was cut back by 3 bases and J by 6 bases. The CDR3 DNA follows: TGCAGTGCTAGTGCCCCTAGCGGGAGAAAGACCCAGTACTTC. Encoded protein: CSASAPSGRKTQYF.

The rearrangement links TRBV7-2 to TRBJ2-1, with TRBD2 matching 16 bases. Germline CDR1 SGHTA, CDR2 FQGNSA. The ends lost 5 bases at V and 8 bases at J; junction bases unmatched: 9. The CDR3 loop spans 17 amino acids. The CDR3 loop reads CASSPPGLAGGPDEQFF. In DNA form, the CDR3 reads TGTGCCAGCAGCCCACCGGGACTAGCGGGAGGGCCCGATGAGCAGTTCTTC. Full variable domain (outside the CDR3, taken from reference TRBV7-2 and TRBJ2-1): GAGVSQSPSNKVTEKGKDVELRCDPISGHTALYWYRQSLGQGLEFLIYFQGNSAPDKSGLPSDRFSAERTGGSVSTLTIQRTQQEDSAVYLCASSPPGLAGGPDEQFFGPGTRLTVL.

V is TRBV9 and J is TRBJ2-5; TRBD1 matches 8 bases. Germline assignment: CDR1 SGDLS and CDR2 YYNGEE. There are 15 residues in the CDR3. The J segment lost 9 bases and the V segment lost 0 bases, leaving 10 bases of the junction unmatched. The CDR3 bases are TGTGCCAGCAGCGTAGATGGACAGGGATATGGTGCCCAGTACTTC. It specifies CASSVDGQGYGAQYF.

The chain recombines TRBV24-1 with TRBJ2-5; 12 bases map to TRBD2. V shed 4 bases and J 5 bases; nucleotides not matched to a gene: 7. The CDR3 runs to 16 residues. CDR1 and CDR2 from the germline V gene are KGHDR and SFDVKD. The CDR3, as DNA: TGTGCCACCAGTGACTCCGGGACTAGCGGGTGGGAGACCCAGTACTTC. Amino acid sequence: CATSDSGTSGWETQYF.

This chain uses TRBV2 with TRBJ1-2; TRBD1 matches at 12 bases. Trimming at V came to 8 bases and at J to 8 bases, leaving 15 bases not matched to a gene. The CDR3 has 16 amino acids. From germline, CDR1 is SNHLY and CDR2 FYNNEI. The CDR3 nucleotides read TGTGCCAGCGCCCGCGGGTGGACCGGGACAGGGGGCGGCTACACCTTC. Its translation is CASARGWTGTGGGYTF.

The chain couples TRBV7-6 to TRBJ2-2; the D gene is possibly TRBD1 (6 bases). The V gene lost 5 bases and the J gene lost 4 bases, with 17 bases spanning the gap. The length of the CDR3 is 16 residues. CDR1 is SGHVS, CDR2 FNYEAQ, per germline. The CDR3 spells CASSRVGALGTGELFF. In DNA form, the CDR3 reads TGTGCCAGCAGCCGCGTGGGGGCCCTTGGCACCGGGGAGCTGTTTTTT. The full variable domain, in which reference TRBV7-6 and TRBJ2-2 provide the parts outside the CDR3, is GAGVSQSPRYKVTKRGQDVALRCDPISGHVSLYWYRQALGQGPEFLTYFNYEAQQDKSGLPNDRFSAERPEGSISTLTIQRTEQRDSAMYRCASSRVGALGTGELFFGEGSRLTVL.

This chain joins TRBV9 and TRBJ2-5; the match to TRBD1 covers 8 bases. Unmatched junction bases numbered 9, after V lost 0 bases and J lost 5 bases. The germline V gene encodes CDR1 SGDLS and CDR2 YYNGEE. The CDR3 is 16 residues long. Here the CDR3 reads CASSVDSGQGVETQYF. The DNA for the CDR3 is TGTGCCAGCAGCGTAGATTCTGGACAGGGTGTGGAGACCCAGTACTTC.

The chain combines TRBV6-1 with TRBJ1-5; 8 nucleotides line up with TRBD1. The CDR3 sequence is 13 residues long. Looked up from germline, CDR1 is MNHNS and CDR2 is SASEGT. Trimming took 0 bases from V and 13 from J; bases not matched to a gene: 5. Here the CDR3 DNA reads TGTGCCAGCAGTGAAGCTTGGCAGGGGGCACAGCATTTT. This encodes CASSEAWQGAQHF.

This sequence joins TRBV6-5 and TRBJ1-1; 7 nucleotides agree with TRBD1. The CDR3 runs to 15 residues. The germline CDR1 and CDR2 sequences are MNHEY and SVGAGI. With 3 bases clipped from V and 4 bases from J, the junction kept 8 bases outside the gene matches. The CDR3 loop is CASSYAMGQTTEAFF. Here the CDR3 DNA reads TGTGCCAGCAGTTATGCGATGGGACAGACCACTGAAGCTTTCTTT.

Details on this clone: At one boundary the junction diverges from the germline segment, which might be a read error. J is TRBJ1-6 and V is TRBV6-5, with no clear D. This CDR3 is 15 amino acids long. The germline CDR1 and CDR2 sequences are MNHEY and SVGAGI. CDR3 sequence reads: CAGSGRSSYNSPLHF. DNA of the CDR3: TGTGCCGGCAGCGGGAGGAGCTCCTATAATTCACCCCTCCACTTT.

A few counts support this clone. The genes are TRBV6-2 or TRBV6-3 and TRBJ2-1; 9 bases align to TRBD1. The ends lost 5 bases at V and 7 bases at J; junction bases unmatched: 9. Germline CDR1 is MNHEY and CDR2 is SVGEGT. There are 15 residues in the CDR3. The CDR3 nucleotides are TGTGCCAGCAGTGTGGGGACAGGGCGGGTTAATGAGCAGTTCTTC. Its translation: CASSVGTGRVNEQFF.

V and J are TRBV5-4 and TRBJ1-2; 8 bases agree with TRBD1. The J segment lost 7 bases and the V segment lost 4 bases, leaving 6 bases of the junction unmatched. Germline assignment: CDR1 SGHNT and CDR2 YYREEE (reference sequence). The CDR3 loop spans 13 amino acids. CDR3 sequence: CASSPRGRGGYTF. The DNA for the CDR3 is TGTGCCAGCAGCCCCAGGGGGCGGGGTGGCTACACCTTC.